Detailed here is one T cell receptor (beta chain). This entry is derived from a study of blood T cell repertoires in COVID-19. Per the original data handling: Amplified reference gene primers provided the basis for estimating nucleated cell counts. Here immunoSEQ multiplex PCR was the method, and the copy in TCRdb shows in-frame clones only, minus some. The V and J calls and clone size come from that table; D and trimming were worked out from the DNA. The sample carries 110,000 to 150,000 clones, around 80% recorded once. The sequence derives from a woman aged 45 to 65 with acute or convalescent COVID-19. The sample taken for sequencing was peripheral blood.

CDR3 residues: CASSSEAFEAFF. The DNA of the CDR3 is TGTGCCAGCAGCTCCGAGGCATTTGAAGCTTTCTTT. This chain uses TRBV3-1 (or the pseudogene TRBV3-2) with TRBJ1-1; D uncertain. CDR1 LGHDT and CDR2 YNNKEL come from the germline V gene (reference sequence). The CDR3 loop spans 12 amino acids. V lost 5 bases, J lost 7 bases, and 11 bases lay in between.